This entry lists 3 T cell receptor beta chains sequenced from one sample in a study of T-cell reconstitution after alpha-beta-depleted transplantation in children. Preparation of the TCRbeta library was carried out with unique molecular identifiers. TCRdb passed the PCR reads through MiXCR, listing each CDR3 protein once. The sample records 900,000 or so distinct CDR3 sequences, 15% to 20% being singletons. The specimen was PBMCs, mostly from graft donor cells, collected 360 days after TCRalphabeta/CD19-depleted stem cell transplant. All receptors come from a male patient younger than 18 who had a stem cell transplant for acute lymphoblastic leukemia, so the T cells may come from the graft donor.

This chain connects TRBV7-9 to TRBJ1-4; TRBD1 is a possible D gene (5 bases). This CDR3 has 15 amino acids. Between the trimmed V and J ends, which lost 8 bases and 8 bases, there was a span of 21 bases. From germline, CDR1 is SEHNR and CDR2 FQNEAQ (reference sequence). The CDR3 loop is CASRRLDSVSEKLFF. CDR3 nucleotides: TGTGCCAGCCGCCGACTAGACAGTGTATCGGAAAAACTGTTTTTT.

The chain has TRBV7-2 and TRBJ2-7; no definite D call. The CDR3 contains 15 residues. Germline CDR1 SGHTA, CDR2 FQGNSA. The V end lost 1 base, the J end lost 3 bases, and 13 bases lay between the germline ends. The CDR3, as DNA: TGTGCCAGCAGCTTAGAGGGCGTTAGAGTCTACGAGCAGTACTTC. It encodes CASSLEGVRVYEQYF.

This chain connects TRBV5-1 to TRBJ1-1; possibly TRBD1 for D (6 bases). Germline-derived CDR1 and CDR2 are SGHRS and YFSETQ. There are 16 residues in the CDR3. The germline V and J ends were trimmed by 6 bases and 1 base, with 19 bases remaining between them. The chain's CDR3 is CASTKPQGRENTEAFF. CDR3 sequence (DNA): TGCGCCAGCACCAAACCTCAGGGGAGGGAGAACACTGAAGCTTTCTTT.